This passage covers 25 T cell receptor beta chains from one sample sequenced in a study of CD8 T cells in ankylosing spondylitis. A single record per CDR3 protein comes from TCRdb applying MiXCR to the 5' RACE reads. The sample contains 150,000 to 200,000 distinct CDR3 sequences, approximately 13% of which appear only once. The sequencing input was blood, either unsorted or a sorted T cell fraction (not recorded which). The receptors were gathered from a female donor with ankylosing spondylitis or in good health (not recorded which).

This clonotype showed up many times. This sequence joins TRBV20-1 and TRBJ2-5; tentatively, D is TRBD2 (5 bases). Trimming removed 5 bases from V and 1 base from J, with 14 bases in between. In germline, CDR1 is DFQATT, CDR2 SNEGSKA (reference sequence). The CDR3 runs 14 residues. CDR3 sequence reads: CSAPNGGPQETQYF. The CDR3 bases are TGCAGTGCTCCTAATGGAGGTCCCCAAGAGACCCAGTACTTC.

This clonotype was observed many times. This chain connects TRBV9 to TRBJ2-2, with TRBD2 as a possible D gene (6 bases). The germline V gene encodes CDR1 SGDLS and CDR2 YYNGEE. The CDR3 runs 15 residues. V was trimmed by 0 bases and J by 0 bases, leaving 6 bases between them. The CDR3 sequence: CASSVGGANTGELFF. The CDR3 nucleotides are TGTGCCAGCAGCGTAGGGGGGGCGAACACCGGGGAGCTGTTTTTT.

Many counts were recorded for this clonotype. In nucleotides, the CDR3 is TGTGCCACCAGTGACCCCAGAAGGACTAGCGGGAATTACAATGAGCAGTTCTTC. Translation: CATSDPRRTSGNYNEQFF. The V and J genes are TRBV24-1 and TRBJ2-1; TRBD2 matches 12 bases. There are 18 residues in the CDR3. The V gene's germline CDR1 is KGHDR and CDR2 SFDVKD. V was clipped by 4 bases and J by 4 bases; unmatched bases: 10.

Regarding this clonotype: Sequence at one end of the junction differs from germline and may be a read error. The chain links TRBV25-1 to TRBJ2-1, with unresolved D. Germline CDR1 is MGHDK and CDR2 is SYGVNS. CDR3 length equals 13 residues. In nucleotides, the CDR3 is TGTGCCAACAGTACCTTTAGCTACAATGAGCAGTTCTTC. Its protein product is CANSTFSYNEQFF.

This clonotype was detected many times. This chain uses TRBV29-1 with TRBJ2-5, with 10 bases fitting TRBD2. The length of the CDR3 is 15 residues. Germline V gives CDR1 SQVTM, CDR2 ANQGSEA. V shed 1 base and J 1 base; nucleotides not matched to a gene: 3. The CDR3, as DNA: TGCAGCGTTGAAGCTGAGCGGGAGGGCCAAGAGACCCAGTACTTC. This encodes CSVEAEREGQETQYF.

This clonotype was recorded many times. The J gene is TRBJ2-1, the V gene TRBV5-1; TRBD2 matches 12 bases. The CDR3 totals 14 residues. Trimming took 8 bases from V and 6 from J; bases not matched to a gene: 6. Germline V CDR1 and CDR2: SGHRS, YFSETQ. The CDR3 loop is CASSTSGRTNEQFF. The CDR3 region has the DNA TGCGCCAGTTCGACTAGCGGGAGAACCAATGAGCAGTTCTTC.

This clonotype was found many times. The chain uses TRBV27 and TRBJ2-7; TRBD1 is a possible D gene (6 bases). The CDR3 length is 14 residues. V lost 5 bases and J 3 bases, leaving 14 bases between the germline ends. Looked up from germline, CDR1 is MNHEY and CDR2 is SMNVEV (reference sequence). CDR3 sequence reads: CASSLGTRNYEQYF. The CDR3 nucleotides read TGTGCCAGCAGTCTTGGGACACGGAACTACGAGCAGTACTTC.

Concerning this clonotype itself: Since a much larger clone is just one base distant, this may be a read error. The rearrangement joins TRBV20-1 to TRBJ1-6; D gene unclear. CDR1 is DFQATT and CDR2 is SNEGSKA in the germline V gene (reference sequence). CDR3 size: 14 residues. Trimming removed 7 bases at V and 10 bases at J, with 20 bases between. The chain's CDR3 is CSVIRMGLDSPLHF. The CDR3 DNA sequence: TGCAGTGTGATCCGAATGGGCTTAGACTCACCCCTCCACTTT.

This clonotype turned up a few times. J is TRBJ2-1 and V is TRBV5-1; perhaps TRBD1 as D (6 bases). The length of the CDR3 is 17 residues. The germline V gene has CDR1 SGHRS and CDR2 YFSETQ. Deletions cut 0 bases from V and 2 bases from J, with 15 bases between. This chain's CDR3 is CASSLGGGTLTYNEQFF. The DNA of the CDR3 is TGCGCCAGCAGCTTGGGGGGTGGGACACTTACCTACAATGAGCAGTTCTTC.

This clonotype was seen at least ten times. As DNA, the CDR3 is TGCGCCAGCAGCCCCCGGGGGACAGGGGTCTACGAGCAGTACTTC. Amino acid sequence: CASSPRGTGVYEQYF. This rearrangement joins TRBV5-1 to TRBJ2-7, with TRBD1 matching 10 bases. V shed 4 bases and J 3 bases; nucleotides not matched to a gene: 7. Germline CDR1 and CDR2: SGHRS and YFSETQ. The CDR3 spans 15 residues.

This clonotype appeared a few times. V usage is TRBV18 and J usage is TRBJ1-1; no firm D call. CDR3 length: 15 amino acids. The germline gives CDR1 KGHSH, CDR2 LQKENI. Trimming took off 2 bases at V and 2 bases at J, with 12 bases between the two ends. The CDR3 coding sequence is TGTGCCAGCTCACCAGGGTTCGCCCTCAACACTGAAGCTTTCTTT. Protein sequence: CASSPGFALNTEAFF.

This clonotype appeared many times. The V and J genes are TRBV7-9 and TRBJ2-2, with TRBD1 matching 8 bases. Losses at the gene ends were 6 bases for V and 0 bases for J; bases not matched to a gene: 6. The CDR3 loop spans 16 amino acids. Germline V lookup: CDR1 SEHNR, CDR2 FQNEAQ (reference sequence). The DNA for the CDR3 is TGTGCCAGCAGGGCGTCGGGACAGGCGAACACCGGGGAGCTGTTTTTT. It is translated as CASRASGQANTGELFF.

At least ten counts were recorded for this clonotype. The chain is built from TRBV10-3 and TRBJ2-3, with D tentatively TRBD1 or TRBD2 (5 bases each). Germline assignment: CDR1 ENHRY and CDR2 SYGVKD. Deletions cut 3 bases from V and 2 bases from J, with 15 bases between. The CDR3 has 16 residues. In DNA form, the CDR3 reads TGTGCCATCAGTGACCATGGGGGAGAGACCACAGATACGCAGTATTTT. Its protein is CAISDHGGETTDTQYF.

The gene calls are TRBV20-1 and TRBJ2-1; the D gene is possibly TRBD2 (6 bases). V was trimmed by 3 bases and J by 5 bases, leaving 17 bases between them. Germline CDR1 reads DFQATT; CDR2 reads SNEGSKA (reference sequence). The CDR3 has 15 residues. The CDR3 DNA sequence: TGCAGTGCTAGCGCCTACGCGGGGCGCGACAATGAGCAGTTCTTC. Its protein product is CSASAYAGRDNEQFF.

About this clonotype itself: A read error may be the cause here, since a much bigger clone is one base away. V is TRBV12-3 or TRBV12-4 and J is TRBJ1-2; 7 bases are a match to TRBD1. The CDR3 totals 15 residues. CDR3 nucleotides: TGTGCCGGCAGTTTAAGCAACAGGGGACGGGGTGGCTACACCTTC. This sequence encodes CAGSLSNRGRGGYTF.

The CDR3 DNA follows: TGTGCCAGCAGCTTAGATTGGGGGGCTTATGAGCAGTTCTTC. This encodes CASSLDWGAYEQFF. The V gene is TRBV7-2, the J gene TRBJ2-1, with D tentatively TRBD1 or TRBD2 (6 bases each). Germline V gene lookup returns CDR1 SGHTA and CDR2 FQGNSA. V gave up 1 base and J gave up 8 bases, with 12 bases separating them. The CDR3 runs to 14 residues.

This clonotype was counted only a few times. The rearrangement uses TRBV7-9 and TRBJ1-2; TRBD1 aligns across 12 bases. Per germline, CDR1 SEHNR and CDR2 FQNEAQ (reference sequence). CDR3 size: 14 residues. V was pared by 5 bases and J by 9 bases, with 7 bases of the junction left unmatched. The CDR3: CASSLRDRGLSYTF. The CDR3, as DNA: TGTGCCAGCAGCCTACGGGACAGGGGGCTAAGCTACACCTTC.

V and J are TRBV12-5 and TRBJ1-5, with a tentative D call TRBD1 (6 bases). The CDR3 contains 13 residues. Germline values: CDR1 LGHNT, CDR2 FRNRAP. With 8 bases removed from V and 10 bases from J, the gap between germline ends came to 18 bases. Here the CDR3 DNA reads TGTGCTAGTATGGGGGAGGGGGAAGGCCCCCAGCATTTT. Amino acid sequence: CASMGEGEGPQHF.

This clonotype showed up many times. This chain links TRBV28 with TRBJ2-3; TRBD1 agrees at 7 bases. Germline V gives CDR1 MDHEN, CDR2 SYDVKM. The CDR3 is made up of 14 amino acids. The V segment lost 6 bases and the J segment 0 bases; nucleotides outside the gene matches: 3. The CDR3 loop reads CASSSTGSTDTQYF. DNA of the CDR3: TGTGCCAGCAGCTCGACAGGGAGCACAGATACGCAGTATTTT.

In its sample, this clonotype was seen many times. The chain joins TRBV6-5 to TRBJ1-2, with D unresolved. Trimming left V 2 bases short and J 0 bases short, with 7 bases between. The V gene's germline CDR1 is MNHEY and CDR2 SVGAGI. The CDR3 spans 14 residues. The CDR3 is CASSYEGPNYGYTF. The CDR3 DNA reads TGTGCCAGCAGTTACGAGGGTCCTAACTATGGCTACACCTTC.

The CDR3 bases are TGTGCCAGCAGCCGACTAGCGGTTAACACCGGGGAGCTGTTTTTT. Translation gives CASSRLAVNTGELFF. The chain is built from TRBV7-9 and TRBJ2-2; 9 bases agree with TRBD2. CDR1 SEHNR and CDR2 FQNEAQ come from the germline V gene (reference sequence). The CDR3 is 15 residues long. Trimming took 5 bases from V and 2 from J; bases not matched to a gene: 3.

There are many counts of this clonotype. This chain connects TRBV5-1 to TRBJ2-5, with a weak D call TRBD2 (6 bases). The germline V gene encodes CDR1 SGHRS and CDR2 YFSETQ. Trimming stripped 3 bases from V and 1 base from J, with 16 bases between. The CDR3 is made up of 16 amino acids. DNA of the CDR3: TGCGCCAGCAGCTGGACCTTAGCGGTCCTCCAAGAGACCCAGTACTTC. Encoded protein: CASSWTLAVLQETQYF.

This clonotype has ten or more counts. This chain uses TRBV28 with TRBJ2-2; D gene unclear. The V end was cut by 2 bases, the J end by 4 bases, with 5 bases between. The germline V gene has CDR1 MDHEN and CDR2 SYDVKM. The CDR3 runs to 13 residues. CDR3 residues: CASSLGTTGELFF. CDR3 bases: TGTGCCAGCAGTTTAGGAACCACCGGGGAGCTGTTTTTT.

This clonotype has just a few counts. The DNA of the CDR3 is TGCAGTGCTAGAGATGCAGACAGGAACTATGGCTACACCTTC. Residues: CSARDADRNYGYTF. J is TRBJ1-2 and V is TRBV20-1, with D possibly being TRBD1 (6 bases). Germline values: CDR1 DFQATT, CDR2 SNEGSKA (reference sequence). This CDR3 spans 14 amino acids. V lost 0 bases to trimming and J lost 2 bases, with 10 bases between them.

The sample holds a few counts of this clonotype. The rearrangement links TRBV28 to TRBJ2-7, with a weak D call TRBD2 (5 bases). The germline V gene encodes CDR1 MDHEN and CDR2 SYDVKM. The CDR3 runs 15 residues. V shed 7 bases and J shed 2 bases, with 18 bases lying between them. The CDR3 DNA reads TGTGCCAGCACCCTCGGAGCATTCGGGGCCTACGAGCAGTACTTC. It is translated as CASTLGAFGAYEQYF.